The 25 T cell receptor beta chains in this list originate from one sample, sequenced in a study of CD8 T cells in ankylosing spondylitis. TCRdb independently ran MiXCR on the 5' RACE reads; one entry per CDR3 protein. The repertoire includes roughly 100,000 distinct CDR3 sequences, about 7.7% of them detected once, and more than 9.5% sits in the top ten. Sequenced: blood, either unsorted or a sorted T cell fraction (not recorded which). These receptors all stem from a male donor with ankylosing spondylitis or in good health (not recorded which).

Points on this clonotype: A much larger clone differs from this one at a single base, so this may be a read error. The chain employs TRBV7-2 and TRBJ2-3; 8 nucleotides line up with TRBD2. V gave up 4 bases and J gave up 5 bases; unmatched junction bases: 11. There are 16 residues in the CDR3. Germline V gene data show CDR1 as SGHTA and CDR2 as FQGNSA. CDR3: CASSSRGSAGVDTQYF. CDR3 nucleotide sequence: TGTGCCAGCAGCTCACGAGGGTCAGCGGGAGTAGATACGCAGTATTTT.

This chain links TRBV6-2 or TRBV6-3 with TRBJ1-1; D gene ambiguous. From germline, CDR1 is MNHEY and CDR2 SVGEGT. V was pared by 2 bases and J by 4 bases, with 8 bases between. This CDR3 spans 13 amino acids. CDR3 sequence: CASSYKTFTEAFF. In DNA, the CDR3 is TGTGCCAGCAGTTACAAAACGTTCACTGAAGCTTTCTTT.

Ten or more counts support this clonotype. V gene TRBV7-2 combines with J gene TRBJ1-1; D ambiguous. Germline V gene lookup returns CDR1 SGHTA and CDR2 FQGNSA. This CDR3 is built from 14 residues. Between the trimmed V and J ends, which lost 3 bases and 7 bases, there was a span of 15 bases. CDR3 sequence: CASSFPQQRGEAFF. The DNA of the CDR3 is TGTGCCAGCAGCTTTCCTCAGCAGCGGGGTGAAGCTTTCTTT.

This clonotype showed up many times. This sequence joins TRBV7-9 and TRBJ2-7; 10 nucleotides match TRBD1. The germline V gene encodes CDR1 SEHNR and CDR2 FQNEAQ (reference sequence). This CDR3 has 15 residues. Trimming cost V 5 bases and J 0 bases; bases outside gene matches: 4. The CDR3, as DNA: TGTGCCAGCAGCCATGGGACAGGGGCCTCCTACGAGCAGTACTTC. Translation: CASSHGTGASYEQYF.

There are many counts of this clonotype. V is TRBV12-3 or TRBV12-4 and J is TRBJ2-3, with TRBD2 identical over 13 bases. CDR3 length: 15 amino acids. The J segment lost 3 bases and the V segment lost 7 bases, leaving 4 bases of the junction unmatched. The CDR3 region has the DNA TGTGCCAGCACGGGACTAGCGGGACGTACAGATACGCAGTATTTT. Translating gives CASTGLAGRTDTQYF.

This clonotype was seen repeatedly, ten times or more. The CDR3, as DNA: TGCGCCAGCAGCTTCACTTACAATGAGCAGTTCTTC. It specifies CASSFTYNEQFF. V usage is TRBV5-1 and J usage is TRBJ2-1, with D uncertain. Trimming stripped 2 bases from V and 4 bases from J, with 4 bases between. The CDR3 runs 12 residues. The V gene's germline CDR1 is SGHRS and CDR2 YFSETQ.

This clonotype was seen ten or more times. V is TRBV7-2 and J is TRBJ2-7, with no clear D. Germline V gene sequence: CDR1 SGHTA, CDR2 FQGNSA. Trimming stripped 4 bases from V and 4 bases from J, with 14 bases between. The CDR3 has 14 residues. CDR3 coding DNA: TGTGCCAGCAGCTACCAAGTCGGGCCTTACGAGCAGTACTTC. Its translation: CASSYQVGPYEQYF.

This clonotype was recorded at least ten times. The junction shows a germline mismatch at one end, possibly a read error. The chain joins TRBV7-6 to TRBJ2-7, with D uncertain. The CDR3 has 9 amino acids. CDR1 SGHVS and CDR2 FNYEAQ come from the germline V gene. The CDR3 DNA reads as TGTGCCAGCAGCCAGATACGATATTTC. Translation: CASSQIRYF.

This clonotype was seen a few times. The chain carries TRBV4-3 and TRBJ2-1; the match to TRBD1 covers 9 bases. V lost 0 bases to trimming and J lost 8 bases; unmatched junction nucleotides: 8. The CDR3 is made up of 16 amino acids. Germline CDR1 LGHNA, CDR2 YSLEER. For the CDR3, the DNA is TGCGCCAGCAGCCAAGAACAGGACAGGGGAGGAGATGAGCAGTTCTTC. Amino acid sequence: CASSQEQDRGGDEQFF.

Remarks on this clonotype: The final CDR3 position lacks the conserved phenylalanine or tryptophan, pointing to a likely read error. In DNA, the CDR3 is TGTGCCAGCAGTAGGGGGGGGCCTGGGAACACTGAAGCTTTCCTT. Protein: CASSRGGPGNTEAFL. The V and J genes are TRBV6-1 and TRBJ1-1, with a tentative D call TRBD1 (6 bases). The germline V gene encodes CDR1 MNHNS and CDR2 SASEGT. The V and J ends lost 5 bases and 1 base respectively, with 14 bases between them. The CDR3 sequence is 15 residues long.

This clonotype was observed many times. This sequence joins TRBV6-1 and TRBJ2-6; possible D gene TRBD2, 6 bases. Germline CDR1 is MNHNS and CDR2 is SASEGT. Trimming removed 7 bases from V and 2 bases from J, with 12 bases in between. The CDR3 contains 15 residues. The CDR3 nucleotides read TGTGCCAGCAACAACGGGGGAACTGGGGCCAACGTCCTGACTTTC. Translating it yields CASNNGGTGANVLTF.

This clonotype was detected a few times. The chain combines TRBV7-9 with TRBJ2-3, with a tentative D call TRBD2 (6 bases). From germline, CDR1 is SEHNR and CDR2 FQNEAQ (reference sequence). Trimming took off 9 bases at V and 6 bases at J, with 13 bases between the two ends. The CDR3 runs to 12 residues. CDR3 bases: TGTGCCAGTAGCGGAAGTTGGGATACGCAGTATTTT. Residues: CASSGSWDTQYF.

This CDR3 is CASSQERDILAKNIQYF. DNA of the CDR3: TGCGCCAGCAGCCAAGAGAGGGACATATTAGCCAAAAACATTCAGTACTTC. The chain recombines TRBV4-1 with TRBJ2-4, with a weak D call TRBD1 (6 bases). The CDR3 runs to 17 residues. Trimming took 0 bases from V and 0 from J, leaving 12 bases between them. Germline V gene lookup returns CDR1 MGHRA and CDR2 YSYEKL.

The chain uses TRBV7-9 and TRBJ1-4, with a tentative D call TRBD1 (6 bases). The germline CDR1 and CDR2 sequences are SEHNR and FQNEAQ (reference sequence). This CDR3 has 14 residues. Trimming pared 0 bases from V and 8 bases from J, leaving 10 bases between. Here the CDR3 DNA reads TGTGCCAGCAGCTTAGCCGGGGGCGGAGAAAAACTGTTTTTT. It encodes CASSLAGGGEKLFF.

This clonotype was seen ten or more times. The chain combines TRBV10-3 with TRBJ2-1; 7 bases line up with TRBD1. Germline lookup yields CDR1 ENHRY and CDR2 SYGVKD. V lost 5 bases, J lost 5 bases, and 12 bases stayed unmatched. This CDR3 contains 16 residues. CDR3 sequence (DNA): TGTGCCATCAGTAGGACAGGAAGGATTTTAAACAATGAGCAGTTCTTC. This gives the protein CAISRTGRILNNEQFF.

This clonotype was detected many times. The rearrangement joins TRBV12-3 or TRBV12-4 to TRBJ2-4; D is undetermined. V was shortened by 6 bases and J by 8 bases, with 8 bases between the two germline ends. CDR3 size: 11 residues. The DNA for the CDR3 is TGTGCCAGCAGCGCCAGGCACATTCAGTACTTC. It is translated as CASSARHIQYF.

This clonotype was observed at least ten times. This sequence joins TRBV7-2 and TRBJ1-5, with a weak D call TRBD1 (6 bases). The ends were cut back, 2 bases at V and 5 bases at J, with 7 bases in the middle. Looked up from germline, CDR1 is SGHTA and CDR2 is FQGNSA. The CDR3 covers 13 residues. The CDR3 sequence is CASSLYRDQPQHF. The CDR3 DNA sequence: TGTGCCAGCAGCTTATACAGGGATCAGCCCCAGCATTTT.

This clonotype was picked up many times. The gene calls are TRBV7-8 and TRBJ1-1; 7 nucleotides line up with TRBD1. From germline, CDR1 is SGHVS and CDR2 FQNEAQ. This CDR3 has 13 residues. J gave up 5 bases and V 5 bases, and 5 bases lay outside the gene matches. This CDR3 reads CASSQGDGTEAFF. In DNA form, the CDR3 reads TGTGCCAGCAGCCAGGGGGACGGGACTGAAGCTTTCTTT. Full variable domain (missing parts from reference TRBV7-8 and TRBJ1-1): GAGVSQSPRYKVAKRGQDVALRCDPISGHVSLFWYQQALGQGPEFLTYFQNEAQLDKSGLPSDRFFAERPEGSVSTLKIQRTQQEDSAVYLCASSQGDGTEAFFGQGTRLTVV.

As to this clonotype: A much larger clone sits a single nucleotide away, making a read error possible. J is TRBJ1-1 and V is TRBV18; no reliable D call. This CDR3 has 13 amino acids. The germline V gene encodes CDR1 KGHSH and CDR2 LQKENI. The CDR3 spells CVSSLQRNTEAFF. In nucleotides, the CDR3 is TGTGTCAGCTCACTACAGAGAAACACTGAAGCTTTCTTT.

This clonotype was seen a few times. This chain joins TRBV11-2 and TRBJ2-5; D might be TRBD1 (6 bases). With 1 base removed from V and 5 bases from J, the gap between germline ends came to 17 bases. Germline CDR1 SGHAT, CDR2 FQNNGV. There are 16 residues in the CDR3. The CDR3 loop is CASSLGAQGLMETQYF. The CDR3 DNA is TGTGCCAGCAGCTTAGGAGCACAGGGCTTGATGGAGACCCAGTACTTC.

This clonotype was seen a handful of times. V gene TRBV20-1 combines with J gene TRBJ2-7; 8 bases line up with TRBD2. CDR1 and CDR2 (germline): DFQATT, SNEGSKA (reference sequence). The junction had 13 bases not matched to a gene; V was cut back by 0 bases and J by 3 bases. The length of the CDR3 is 17 residues. As DNA, the CDR3 is TGCAGTGCTAGAGACTATAAAGCGGGAGTGGAAAACTACGAGCAGTACTTC. Translation: CSARDYKAGVENYEQYF.

This clonotype was counted many times. The chain recombines TRBV6-5 with TRBJ1-2; D possibly corresponds to TRBD1 (5 bases). There are 14 residues in the CDR3. V shed 0 bases and J shed 4 bases, with 9 bases lying between them. The germline CDR1 and CDR2 sequences are MNHEY and SVGAGI. The CDR3 coding sequence is TGTGCCAGCAGTTACTCGTGGGACGGCTATGGCTACACCTTC. It encodes CASSYSWDGYGYTF.

The sample holds many counts of this clonotype. V is TRBV20-1 and J is TRBJ1-5, with D tentatively TRBD1 (6 bases). Germline CDR1 and CDR2: DFQATT and SNEGSKA (reference sequence). V was clipped by 5 bases and J by 5 bases, with 10 bases between them. The CDR3 is 12 residues long. The CDR3 sequence: CSAQDSYQPQHF. Here the CDR3 DNA reads TGCAGTGCTCAGGACAGCTATCAGCCCCAGCATTTT.

The CDR3 spells CASCLYVAGGPEDTQYF. CDR3 DNA sequence: TGTGCCAGCTGCCTATACGTCGCGGGAGGGCCGGAAGATACGCAGTATTTT. V gene TRBV3-1 combines with J gene TRBJ2-3, with TRBD2 matching over 9 bases. The germline V gene has CDR1 LGHDT and CDR2 YNNKEL (reference sequence). The CDR3 runs 17 residues. Germline trimming cut 8 bases from V and 5 bases from J; bases unmatched to any gene: 17.

The V call is TRBV2, the J call TRBJ1-4; D possibly corresponds to TRBD1 (5 bases). CDR1 is SNHLY and CDR2 is FYNNEI in the germline V gene. Trimming stripped 1 base from V and 4 bases from J, with 10 bases between. This CDR3 spans 15 amino acids. In nucleotides, the CDR3 is TGTGCCAGCAGTGAAGGGGGCGCGGGTAATGAAAAACTGTTTTTT. This sequence encodes CASSEGGAGNEKLFF.